This T cell receptor (beta chain) is drawn from a study of blood T cell repertoires in COVID-19. In the study overall: Samples representing acute and convalescent COVID-19 were sourced from the United States, Italy and Spain. T cells, B-cell-depleted T cells, or PBMCs provided the cDNA or gDNA that served as material.

The protocol was immunoSEQ multiplex PCR, while the TCRdb copy is restricted to in-frame clones and leaves out a portion. In the table there are 150,000 to 200,000 clones, around 89% of which are singletons. Germline CDR1 and CDR2: SNHLY and FYNNEI. There are 15 residues in the CDR3. V shed 4 bases, J shed 2 bases, and the junction held 5 bases outside the gene matches. Recovered status in Cohort 3 required two negative PCRs, clearance, or symptom resolution. The TCR sequence derives from a woman aged 45 to 65 who had recovered from COVID-19. The source material was PBMCs or T cells enriched from blood (not recorded which). This chain connects TRBV2 to TRBJ2-7, with 10 bases aligning to TRBD1. The CDR3 protein is CASSAGTGVPYEQYF. In nucleotides, the CDR3 is TGTGCCAGCAGTGCCGGGACAGGGGTTCCCTACGAGCAGTACTTC.